The 21 T cell receptor beta chains listed next were all sequenced from one sample in a study of response to subunit inactivated influenza vaccine. Using its own MiXCR run on the RT-PCR reads, TCRdb lists one record per CDR3 protein. The profile shows roughly 500,000 distinct CDR3 sequences, roughly 23% of them singletons. The sequencing here drew on CD4+ T cells sorted from PBMCs, taken more than 4 days after vaccination. The source is a man aged 45-60 years who received an inactivated influenza vaccine.

This chain connects TRBV20-1 to TRBJ2-1; weak D call: TRBD2 (6 bases). CDR1 is DFQATT and CDR2 is SNEGSKA in the germline V gene (reference sequence). The CDR3 covers 13 residues. V dropped 8 bases and J dropped 3 bases, with 14 bases sitting between them. In nucleotides, the CDR3 is TGCAGTATTCTAGCGCCCAACTACAATGAGCAGTTCTTC. It translates to CSILAPNYNEQFF.

About this clonotype: At one boundary the junction diverges from the germline segment, which might be a read error. This rearrangement joins TRBV29-1 to TRBJ2-1, with D possibly TRBD2 on 7 matching bases. Germline-derived CDR1 and CDR2 are SQVTM and ANQGSEA. CDR3 length equals 14 residues. The CDR3 region has the DNA TGCAGCGTCGAAGGGGGGGACACCTACAATGAGCAGTTCTTC. Encoded protein: CSVEGGDTYNEQFF.

In nucleotides, the CDR3 is TGTGCCTGGAGTGTACCTAGCGGGAGGCCTACGTTCTTC. Protein sequence: CAWSVPSGRPTFF. The chain couples TRBV30 to TRBJ2-1, with 11 bases lining up with TRBD2. The CDR3 covers 13 residues. Germline CDR1 reads GTSNPN; CDR2 reads SVGIG (reference sequence). Trimming at V came to 0 bases and at J to 15 bases, leaving 7 bases not matched to a gene.

This clonotype was observed many times. The chain's CDR3 is CASSSTGNTGELFF. CDR3 bases: TGTGCCAGCAGCTCGACGGGTAACACCGGGGAGCTGTTTTTT. The rearrangement joins TRBV12-3 or TRBV12-4 to TRBJ2-2; D not certain. The CDR3 is 14 amino acids. V dropped 6 bases and J dropped 2 bases, with 10 bases sitting between them.

The rearrangement uses TRBV4-2 and TRBJ2-2; D is ambiguous. The CDR3 sequence is 14 residues long. Looked up from germline, CDR1 is LGHNA and CDR2 is YNFKEQ. V was trimmed by 0 bases and J by 5 bases, leaving 7 bases between them. The CDR3 spells CASSQDPRTGELFF. CDR3 nucleotides: TGTGCCAGCAGCCAAGACCCCCGTACCGGGGAGCTGTTTTTT.

This clonotype was picked up a small number of times. V usage is TRBV7-2 and J usage is TRBJ1-2, with D perhaps TRBD1 (6 bases). Trimming cost V 2 bases and J 3 bases, with 10 bases left between them. There are 14 residues in the CDR3. Germline CDR1 is SGHTA and CDR2 is FQGNSA. The chain's CDR3 is CASSLQGGDYGYTF. In nucleotides, the CDR3 is TGTGCCAGCAGCTTACAAGGGGGGGACTATGGCTACACCTTC.

In this sample, this clonotype turned up once. The chain couples TRBV19 to TRBJ1-5, with TRBD1 as a possible D gene (5 bases). The germline CDR1 and CDR2 sequences are LNHDA and SQIVND (reference sequence). The CDR3 totals 16 residues. V dropped 5 bases and J dropped 5 bases, with 19 bases sitting between them. The CDR3 loop is CASSSQGFRGDQPQHF. DNA of the CDR3: TGTGCCAGTAGTTCTCAGGGATTCCGCGGGGATCAGCCCCAGCATTTT.

This clonotype was seen only a few times. The chain joins TRBV29-1 to TRBJ1-5, with D perhaps matching TRBD1 (6 bases). The germline V gene has CDR1 SQVTM and CDR2 ANQGSEA. V was clipped by 7 bases and J by 11 bases, with 18 bases between them. The CDR3 length is 12 residues. Here the CDR3 reads CSADRTDRAQHF. In nucleotides, the CDR3 is TGCAGCGCCGATCGGACAGACCGAGCCCAGCATTTT. Together with reference TRBV29-1 and TRBJ1-5, the CDR3 gives the full variable domain: SAVISQKPSRDICQRGTSLTIQCQVDSQVTMMFWYRQQPGQSLTLIATANQGSEATYESGFVIDKFPISRPNLTFSTLTVSNMSPEDSSIYLCSADRTDRAQHFGDGTRLSIL.

The chain recombines TRBV3-1 with TRBJ2-7; tentative D call: TRBD2 (5 bases). From germline, CDR1 is LGHDT and CDR2 YNNKEL (reference sequence). The CDR3 spans 15 residues. Between the trimmed V and J ends, which lost 1 base and 3 bases, there was a span of 13 bases. The CDR3 bases are TGTGCCAGCAGCCAAGGACCCTGGGGAGTCTACGAGCAGTACTTC. Translating gives CASSQGPWGVYEQYF.

The chain has TRBV4-3 and TRBJ2-7; weak D call: TRBD1 (6 bases). The germline V and J ends were trimmed by 0 bases and 0 bases, with 15 bases remaining between them. CDR3 length: 17 residues. Germline loops: CDR1 LGHNA, CDR2 YSLEER. The CDR3 DNA follows: TGCGCCAGCAGCCAAGAGGGCGGCAGGGGTGTCTCCTACGAGCAGTACTTC. This codes for CASSQEGGRGVSYEQYF.

A single count supports this clonotype. The chain uses TRBV11-2 and TRBJ2-3; TRBD1 matches at 9 bases. CDR1 is SGHAT and CDR2 is FQNNGV in the germline V gene. The CDR3 is 20 residues long. The V gene end was trimmed by 0 bases and the J gene end by 4 bases; junction bases not matched to a gene: 17. CDR3: CASSLDLLATGGEIADTQYF. The DNA for the CDR3 is TGTGCCAGCAGCTTAGATCTTTTGGCAACAGGGGGCGAAATCGCAGATACGCAGTATTTT.

This clonotype has more than one count but fewer than ten. The V gene is TRBV7-2, the J gene TRBJ2-5; unclear D gene. Per the germline V gene, CDR1 is SGHTA and CDR2 is FQGNSA. The CDR3 spans 15 residues. V lost 1 base, J lost 4 bases, and 13 bases lay in between. The CDR3 region is CASSLDYSARETQYF. Written as DNA, the CDR3 is TGTGCCAGCAGCTTAGATTACTCGGCTCGAGAGACCCAGTACTTC.

The V gene is TRBV7-2, the J gene TRBJ1-1, with D unclear. Per the germline V gene, CDR1 is SGHTA and CDR2 is FQGNSA. The CDR3 length is 14 residues. Deletions cut 2 bases from V and 2 bases from J, with 9 bases between. The CDR3 loop is CASSLRQFNTEAFF. The CDR3 bases are TGTGCCAGCAGCTTAAGGCAGTTTAACACTGAAGCTTTCTTT.

The CDR3 loop is CASSPTATSSYNEQFF. Written as DNA, the CDR3 is TGTGCCAGCAGCCCCACTGCCACCAGCTCCTACAATGAGCAGTTCTTC. The V and J genes are TRBV7-3 and TRBJ2-1; D gene ambiguous. Germline V gives CDR1 SGHTA, CDR2 FQGTGA. CDR3 length: 16 amino acids. The V end was cut by 5 bases, the J end by 0 bases, with 14 bases between.

This clonotype was observed a few times. V gene TRBV12-3 or TRBV12-4 combines with J gene TRBJ1-1; the D is unclear. V was cut by 6 bases and J by 5 bases, with 10 bases left in between. This CDR3 comprises 12 residues. The CDR3 DNA reads as TGTGCCAGCAGCCCAAGACAAACTGAAGCTTTCTTT. Translation: CASSPRQTEAFF.

V and J are TRBV4-1 and TRBJ2-3; 12 bases agree with TRBD1. This CDR3 region has 15 residues. V lost 4 bases to trimming and J lost 4 bases; unmatched junction nucleotides: 3. CDR1 MGHRA and CDR2 YSYEKL come from the germline V gene. In DNA, the CDR3 is TGCGCCAGCAGCCGGGACAGGGGGCGATCAGATACGCAGTATTTT. Residues: CASSRDRGRSDTQYF.

This clonotype was picked up one time. This rearrangement joins TRBV30 to TRBJ2-5; tentatively, D is TRBD1 (5 bases). V dropped 2 bases and J dropped 5 bases, with 21 bases sitting between them. Germline V lookup: CDR1 GTSNPN, CDR2 SVGIG (reference sequence). This CDR3 contains 16 residues. The CDR3 protein is CAWSTTTGTPKETQYF. CDR3 bases: TGTGCCTGGAGTACTACAACAGGTACCCCCAAGGAGACCCAGTACTTC.

This clonotype was seen a handful of times. This chain uses TRBV10-1 with TRBJ2-3; tentatively, D is TRBD1 (6 bases). Germline assignment: CDR1 WNHNN and CDR2 SYGVQD (reference sequence). V shed 5 bases and J shed 1 base, with 16 bases lying between them. The CDR3 has 16 amino acids. CDR3 sequence reads: CASSLGFGGRTDTQYF. DNA of the CDR3: TGCGCCAGCAGTTTGGGCTTTGGGGGCCGCACAGATACGCAGTATTTT.

The chain uses TRBV6-1 and TRBJ2-3; 7 nucleotides agree with TRBD1. Germline trimming cut 6 bases from V and 0 bases from J; bases unmatched to any gene: 9. This CDR3 has 16 residues. Germline lookup yields CDR1 MNHNS and CDR2 SASEGT. The CDR3 loop reads CASRGTWTGSTDTQYF. CDR3 in DNA: TGTGCCAGCAGGGGAACCTGGACAGGTAGCACAGATACGCAGTATTTT.

This clonotype was detected only a few times. This rearrangement joins TRBV15 to TRBJ2-1; no firm D call. Trimming took 0 bases from V and 8 from J, leaving 11 bases between them. This CDR3 is built from 14 residues. Germline CDR1 and CDR2: LNHNV and YYDKDF (reference sequence). CDR3 protein: CATSRDRAGHEQFF. In DNA form, the CDR3 reads TGTGCCACCAGCAGAGATCGAGCTGGGCATGAGCAGTTCTTC.

The gene calls are TRBV18 and TRBJ1-1, with TRBD1 identical over 11 bases. V was clipped by 2 bases and J by 0 bases; unmatched bases: 2. The CDR3 has 16 amino acids. The germline gives CDR1 KGHSH, CDR2 LQKENI. DNA of the CDR3: TGTGCCAGCTCACCAGGGACAGGGGGGATGAACACTGAAGCTTTCTTT. Amino acids: CASSPGTGGMNTEAFF.